This T cell receptor beta chain came from a study of blood T cell repertoires in COVID-19. Study-wide context: Sample material is recorded as cDNA or gDNA derived from T cells, B-cell-depleted T cells, or PBMCs.

As concerns this clone: A junction end diverges from the germline sequence, so it may reflect a read error.

The CDR3 is 15 residues long. Germline values: CDR1 SEHNR, CDR2 FQNEAQ (reference sequence). In the authors' workflow: Using reference gene primer amplification, nucleated cell counts were estimated. Sequencing was performed with immunoSEQ multiplex PCR; in TCRdb, only in-frame clones are kept and a portion is missing. V, J and clone size derive from that table, while D and trimming were established from the DNA sequence. The sample carries fewer than 130,000 clones, approximately 90% recorded once. V is TRBV7-9 and J is TRBJ2-3, with D perhaps matching TRBD1 (5 bases). This clonotype was sampled from a woman in her fifties or sixties with acute or convalescent COVID-19. The sequenced sample consisted of peripheral blood. In DNA, the CDR3 is TGTGCCAGCAGTTTTAGGGGCCGAGGCACGGATACGCAGTATTTT. Protein: CASSFRGRGTDTQYF.